These 16 T cell receptor beta chains were all obtained from the same sample, sequenced in a study of human thymus T cells. From resections taken during corrective heart surgery, the thymus tissue was obtained. Sequenced by immunoSEQ multiplex PCR; TCRdb stores in-frame clones only, minus some. The sample yields about 78,000 clones, 96% seen once. The sequencing sample was made of thymus tissue. The receptors stem from a boy under two years old with a congenital heart defect but otherwise immunologically healthy.

V usage is TRBV28 and J usage is TRBJ2-3; a weak D match, TRBD1 (6 bases). CDR3 length: 16 amino acids. V lost 8 bases and J lost 4, with 22 bases in between. In germline, CDR1 is MDHEN, CDR2 SYDVKM. The DNA of the CDR3 is TGTGCCAGCCCATCTACCAGGGACATACCCCCAGATACGCAGTATTTT. Protein: CASPSTRDIPPDTQYF.

This chain links TRBV28 with TRBJ2-1; 7 positions match TRBD2. This CDR3 spans 16 amino acids. V gave up 1 base and J gave up 3 bases; unmatched junction bases: 6. Germline CDR1 is MDHEN and CDR2 is SYDVKM. The CDR3 DNA follows: TGTGCCAGCAGTTTATTTACTAGCGCGTACTACAATGAGCAGTTCTTC. Translation: CASSLFTSAYYNEQFF.

This chain uses TRBV4-2 with TRBJ2-7; 8 bases align to TRBD2. V dropped 0 bases and J dropped 2; count of bases not matched to a gene: 15. Germline CDR1 LGHNA, CDR2 YNFKEQ. This CDR3 comprises 19 residues. The CDR3 nucleotides are TGTGCCAGCAGCCAAGATCTCGGGACTAGACTAAATCCCCCCTACGAGCAGTACTTC. It translates to CASSQDLGTRLNPPYEQYF.

In its sample, this clone was seen a few times. This chain connects TRBV6-5 to TRBJ2-7, with a tentative D call TRBD2 (5 bases). V lost 6 bases, J lost 2 bases, and 11 bases lay in between. Germline V gene data show CDR1 as MNHEY and CDR2 as SVGAGI. The CDR3 is 13 amino acids. The CDR3 is CASRSGGPYEQYF. DNA of the CDR3: TGTGCCAGCAGGTCGGGCGGGCCCTACGAGCAGTACTTC.

The chain employs TRBV27 and TRBJ2-1, with no clear D. CDR3 length: 16 residues. With 7 bases removed from V and 0 bases from J, the gap between germline ends came to 16 bases. Germline CDR1 is MNHEY and CDR2 is SMNVEV (reference sequence). CDR3 amino acids: CASTSLWRRSYNEQFF. CDR3 coding DNA: TGTGCCAGCACTTCTCTATGGCGTCGCTCCTACAATGAGCAGTTCTTC.

The gene calls are TRBV6-4 and TRBJ1-2; 7 nucleotides align to TRBD1. Trimming took 5 bases from V and 2 from J; bases not matched to a gene: 8. This CDR3 comprises 15 residues. CDR1 MRHNA and CDR2 SNTAGT come from the germline V gene. The DNA of the CDR3 is TGTGCCAGCAGTTCCACAGGGGAGCCCAACTATGGCTACACCTTC. It encodes CASSSTGEPNYGYTF.

CDR3 DNA sequence: TGTGCCAGATTCAGAGGAGGCTACACCTTC. Translated: CARFRGGYTF. V is TRBV19 and J is TRBJ1-2, with no clear D. The ends were cut back, 9 bases at V and 8 bases at J, with 10 bases in the middle. The length of the CDR3 is 10 residues. Germline CDR1 LNHDA, CDR2 SQIVND (reference sequence).

This rearrangement joins TRBV13 to TRBJ2-3, with 15 bases matching TRBD2. CDR3 length: 17 amino acids. J was trimmed by 4 bases and V by 4 bases; bases with no gene match: 6. Germline V CDR1 and CDR2: PRHDT, FYEKMQ (reference sequence). CDR3 loop: CASSSGLAGGRSDTQYF. The CDR3 bases are TGTGCCAGCAGCTCTGGACTAGCGGGGGGGCGTTCAGATACGCAGTATTTT.

CDR3 nucleotides: TGTGCCACCCTCAAGGCCGGGACAGGGCGACGAAAGGACTATGGCTACACCTTC. It codes for CATLKAGTGRRKDYGYTF. The chain joins TRBV15 to TRBJ1-2; TRBD1 matches 9 bases. V trimming: 8 bases; J trimming: 3 bases; junction bases outside the gene matches: 19. This CDR3 is 18 amino acids long. Germline V gives CDR1 LNHNV, CDR2 YYDKDF (reference sequence).

The V gene is TRBV10-1, the J gene TRBJ2-1; the match to TRBD2 covers 7 bases. In germline, CDR1 is WNHNN, CDR2 SYGVQD (reference sequence). Trimming at V came to 5 bases and at J to 0 bases, leaving 13 bases not matched to a gene. CDR3 length: 18 amino acids. CDR3 in amino acids: CASSPIGGAGSSYNEQFF. The CDR3 DNA follows: TGCGCCAGCAGTCCTATCGGCGGAGCGGGAAGCTCCTACAATGAGCAGTTCTTC.

The table lists this clone with a count of one. The chain is built from TRBV28 and TRBJ2-7; D is perhaps TRBD1 (6 bases). Between the trimmed V and J ends, which lost 1 base and 0 bases, there was a span of 19 bases. The CDR3 sequence is 18 residues long. The germline gives CDR1 MDHEN, CDR2 SYDVKM. The CDR3 nucleotides read TGTGCCAGCAGTTTATCATGGTTTCCGGACAGAAGCTCCTACGAGCAGTACTTC. As protein: CASSLSWFPDRSSYEQYF.

The rearrangement links TRBV27 to TRBJ1-1; D is uncertain. Trimming removed 10 bases at V and 0 bases at J, with 12 bases between. Per germline, CDR1 MNHEY and CDR2 SMNVEV (reference sequence). There are 13 residues in the CDR3. The CDR3 sequence: CATRPIVNTEAFF. The DNA for the CDR3 is TGTGCCACACGCCCTATTGTGAACACTGAAGCTTTCTTT.

The chain couples TRBV28 to TRBJ1-2; D might be TRBD1 (5 bases). The germline gives CDR1 MDHEN, CDR2 SYDVKM. The V gene lost 2 bases and the J gene lost 6 bases, with 10 bases spanning the gap. The CDR3 covers 13 residues. CDR3 DNA: TGTGCCAGCAGTTTAGCAGGGTGGGATGGCTACACCTTC. It translates to CASSLAGWDGYTF.

The chain employs TRBV4-1 and TRBJ1-5, with a weak D call TRBD1 (6 bases). Trimming left V 0 bases short and J 2 bases short, with 17 bases between. Germline V gene sequence: CDR1 MGHRA, CDR2 YSYEKL. This CDR3 comprises 18 residues. The CDR3 DNA reads TGCGCCAGCAGCCAAGATAGTGGCAGGGGTAGGCGCAATCAGCCCCAGCATTTT. Its protein product is CASSQDSGRGRRNQPQHF.

The rearrangement uses TRBV5-1 and TRBJ2-3; TRBD2 aligns across 7 bases. J was trimmed by 0 bases and V by 0 bases; bases with no gene match: 10. Germline lookup yields CDR1 SGHRS and CDR2 YFSETQ. The CDR3 totals 18 residues. The CDR3 DNA reads TGCGCCAGCAGCTTGGGTAGTAGACTAGCCCCTAGCACAGATACGCAGTATTTT. It encodes CASSLGSRLAPSTDTQYF. The full variable domain, its missing parts supplied by reference TRBV5-1 and TRBJ2-3, is KAGVTQTPRYLIKTRGQQVTLSCSPISGHRSVSWYQQTPGQGLQFLFEYFSETQRNKGNFPGRFSGRQFSNSRSEMNVSTLELGDSALYLCASSLGSRLAPSTDTQYFGPGTRLTVL.

The chain carries TRBV2 and TRBJ2-7; 7 nucleotides match TRBD2. V was clipped by 7 bases and J by 6 bases; unmatched bases: 12. CDR3 length: 14 amino acids. CDR1 and CDR2 (germline): SNHLY, FYNNEI. CDR3 DNA sequence: TGTGCCAGCAACGGACTAGAGGATTCCCGCGAGCAGTACTTC. Protein sequence: CASNGLEDSREQYF.